The TCR beta chain described here comes from a study of cytomegalovirus exposure and HLA in healthy donors. The CDR3 extends over 16 amino acids. Germline loops: CDR1 SGHRS, CDR2 YFSETQ. Trimming took 2 bases from V and 2 from J; bases not matched to a gene: 4. PCR used 60 Vbeta primers and 13 Jbeta primers. Libraries were prepared by immunoSEQ multiplex PCR; TCRdb keeps only in-frame clonotypes and omits some of them. The data show under 200,000 clones, with nearly 80% seen just once and about 9.9% held by the top ten. The origin of this receptor is a man aged 18 to 35 in good health and CMV-seropositive. This chain links TRBV5-1 with TRBJ2-3, with 11 positions matching TRBD2. Input material: PBMCs. CDR3 protein: CASSLSSGGTTDTQYF. CDR3 coding DNA: TGCGCCAGCAGCTTATCTAGCGGGGGGACCACAGATACGCAGTATTTT.